Shown below are 26 T cell receptor beta chains from a single sample sequenced in a study of Graves' ophthalmopathy and Graves' hyperthyroidism. Amplification from RNA transcripts yielded the TCR beta CDR3 regions. Second-round multiplex PCR came after first-round RT-PCR with HTBI primers. TCRdb ran MiXCR on the multiplex PCR reads and lists one entry per CDR3 protein. This table has a few hundred thousand distinct CDR3 sequences, 15% to 19% appearing once. The specimen was peripheral blood. The receptors stem from a young woman with stable Graves' hyperthyroidism.

J is TRBJ1-1 and V is TRBV6-5, with TRBD1 matching 7 bases. The CDR3 contains 15 residues. J gave up 4 bases and V 4 bases, and 9 bases lay outside the gene matches. From germline, CDR1 is MNHEY and CDR2 SVGAGI. Here the CDR3 reads CASSLRKGAVTEAFF. The CDR3 nucleotides read TGTGCCAGCAGTTTAAGGAAGGGGGCTGTCACTGAAGCTTTCTTT.

Many counts were recorded for this clonotype. The chain uses TRBV2 and TRBJ2-2, with D perhaps TRBD2 (5 bases). Germline V gene lookup returns CDR1 SNHLY and CDR2 FYNNEI. V shed 6 bases and J shed 7 bases, with 12 bases lying between them. The CDR3 has 13 amino acids. CDR3 residues: CASSRTYGGELFF. In nucleotides, the CDR3 is TGTGCCAGCAGCCGGACTTACGGCGGGGAGCTGTTTTTT. The full variable domain, its missing parts supplied by reference TRBV2 and TRBJ2-2, is EPEVTQTPSHQVTQMGQEVILRCVPISNHLYFYWYRQILGQKVEFLVSFYNNEISEKSEIFDDQFSVERPDGSNFTLKIRSTKLEDSAMYFCASSRTYGGELFFGEGSRLTVL.

The chain links TRBV18 to TRBJ2-2, with D hard to call. The V and J ends lost 1 base and 1 base respectively, with 13 bases between them. The CDR3 contains 17 residues. The germline CDR1 and CDR2 sequences are KGHSH and LQKENI. CDR3 nucleotide sequence: TGTGCCAGCTCACCACTCTCGTCTAGAAGGAACACCGGGGAGCTGTTTTTT. Its translation is CASSPLSSRRNTGELFF.

The sample holds many counts of this clonotype. The J gene is TRBJ2-7, the V gene TRBV4-3; tentatively, D is TRBD2 (5 bases). The CDR3 totals 15 residues. Trimming stripped 4 bases from V and 7 bases from J, with 20 bases between. The germline gives CDR1 LGHNA, CDR2 YSLEER. CDR3 region: CASSRSPPGSGEQYF. CDR3 nucleotides: TGCGCCAGCAGCCGGAGCCCTCCGGGCTCGGGGGAGCAGTACTTC.

This clonotype was found once. The V gene is TRBV27, the J gene TRBJ2-5; 11 nucleotides align to TRBD1. J lost 5 bases, V lost 5 bases, and 7 bases had no gene match. The V gene's germline CDR1 is MNHEY and CDR2 SMNVEV (reference sequence). CDR3 length: 15 amino acids. Written as DNA, the CDR3 is TGTGCCAGCAGTGGGACAGGGGGTGTGAGGGAGACCCAGTACTTC. It translates to CASSGTGGVRETQYF.

This clonotype occurred many times. The J gene is TRBJ1-2, the V gene TRBV20-1; D is ambiguous. Trimming took 6 bases from V and 7 from J, leaving 12 bases between them. The CDR3 has 11 amino acids. The germline V gene has CDR1 DFQATT and CDR2 SNEGSKA (reference sequence). The CDR3 here is CSAPVSGGYTF. DNA for the CDR3: TGCAGTGCGCCCGTCAGTGGTGGCTACACCTTC.

This clonotype was recorded at least ten times. The chain carries TRBV29-1 and TRBJ1-1; the D gene is possibly TRBD1 (6 bases). V gave up 7 bases and J gave up 0 bases, with 15 bases separating them. From germline, CDR1 is SQVTM and CDR2 ANQGSEA. This CDR3 is 14 amino acids long. The CDR3 region has the DNA TGCAGCGGGACGCGGGGGGCTATGAACACTGAAGCTTTCTTT. This translates into CSGTRGAMNTEAFF.

There are many counts of this clonotype. The rearrangement joins TRBV6-5 to TRBJ1-1; D is perhaps TRBD1 (5 bases). The CDR3 covers 13 residues. CDR1 and CDR2 (germline): MNHEY, SVGAGI. V was clipped by 6 bases and J by 1 base, with 9 bases between them. The CDR3 reads CASRNGGNTEAFF. The CDR3 bases are TGTGCCAGCAGAAATGGGGGGAACACTGAAGCTTTCTTT.

This clonotype was seen at least ten times. The rearrangement joins TRBV11-2 to TRBJ1-1, with no clear D. Germline CDR1 reads SGHAT; CDR2 reads FQNNGV. V was shortened by 4 bases and J by 0 bases, with 6 bases between the two germline ends. The CDR3 length is 13 residues. CDR3 sequence reads: CASSYQLNTEAFF. CDR3 bases: TGTGCCAGCAGCTATCAATTGAACACTGAAGCTTTCTTT.

This clonotype came up many times. V usage is TRBV20-1 and J usage is TRBJ1-5; 9 bases agree with TRBD1. Germline CDR1 DFQATT, CDR2 SNEGSKA (reference sequence). Trimming took 5 bases from V and 1 from J; bases not matched to a gene: 6. The CDR3 spans 15 residues. For the CDR3, the DNA is TGCAGTGCTCCACAGGGGGCGAGGAGCAATCAGCCCCAGCATTTT. As protein: CSAPQGARSNQPQHF.

The chain is built from TRBV20-1 and TRBJ2-7, with D possibly matching TRBD2 (6 bases). V shed 3 bases and J shed 0 bases, with 12 bases lying between them. CDR3 size: 14 residues. Germline CDR1 DFQATT, CDR2 SNEGSKA (reference sequence). The CDR3 DNA reads TGCAGTGCTAGTTTAGCGGATAGCTCCTACGAGCAGTACTTC. It yields the protein CSASLADSSYEQYF.

Many counts were recorded for this clonotype. The V call is TRBV6-1, the J call TRBJ2-2; 8 positions agree with TRBD2. With 7 bases clipped from V and 7 bases from J, the junction kept 5 bases outside the gene matches. The length of the CDR3 is 13 residues. Germline assignment: CDR1 MNHNS and CDR2 SASEGT. CDR3 nucleotides: TGTGCCAGCACCTACGGGACTAGCGGGGAGCTGTTTTTT. As protein: CASTYGTSGELFF.

This clonotype showed up many times. The chain uses TRBV7-3 and TRBJ1-2; 9 positions agree with TRBD1. The germline V gene has CDR1 SGHTA and CDR2 FQGTGA. V was pared by 5 bases and J by 10 bases, with 8 bases of the junction left unmatched. The CDR3 runs to 13 residues. CDR3 region: CASSRDRAADYTF. CDR3 bases: TGTGCCAGCAGCCGGGACAGGGCGGCTGACTACACCTTC. Supplemented by reference TRBV7-3 and TRBJ1-2, the full variable domain reads GAGVSQTPSNKVTEKGKYVELRCDPISGHTALYWYRQSLGQGPEFLIYFQGTGAADDSGLPNDRFFAVRPEGSVSTLKIQRTERGDSAVYLCASSRDRAADYTFGSGTRLTVV.

J is TRBJ2-7 and V is TRBV27; maybe TRBD2 (5 bases). V was shortened by 8 bases and J by 2 bases, with 13 bases between the two germline ends. The germline V gene has CDR1 MNHEY and CDR2 SMNVEV (reference sequence). CDR3 size: 13 residues. CDR3 sequence (DNA): TGTGCCAGCTCCCTCCCGGGGACCTACGAGCAGTACTTC. Its protein is CASSLPGTYEQYF.

This clonotype was found many times. The chain is built from TRBV27 and TRBJ1-1, with TRBD1 matching over 9 bases. Germline CDR1 MNHEY, CDR2 SMNVEV (reference sequence). J was trimmed by 7 bases and V by 4 bases; bases with no gene match: 16. The CDR3 runs 17 residues. The CDR3 DNA reads TGTGCCAGCAGTTCCACCGAGGGGATACAGGGGGCGGTTGAAGCTTTCTTT. Its translation: CASSSTEGIQGAVEAFF.

This clonotype was counted ten times or more. This chain uses TRBV12-3 or TRBV12-4 with TRBJ1-1, with 12 bases lining up with TRBD1. The CDR3 length is 13 residues. J was trimmed by 10 bases and V by 6 bases; bases with no gene match: 6. CDR3 protein: CASRPGQGATAFF. CDR3 DNA sequence: TGTGCCAGCAGACCGGGACAGGGGGCTACAGCTTTCTTT.

This clonotype was counted between two and nine times. The chain uses TRBV2 and TRBJ2-1; D is unclear. The CDR3 is made up of 11 amino acids. Looked up from germline, CDR1 is SNHLY and CDR2 is FYNNEI. V was cut by 4 bases and J by 8 bases, with 6 bases left in between. In DNA, the CDR3 is TGTGCCAGCAGTGGTGAGGATGAGCAGTTCTTC. This encodes CASSGEDEQFF.

This clonotype appeared many times. The chain has TRBV6-1 and TRBJ1-1; 10 positions match TRBD1. There are 15 residues in the CDR3. Germline assignment: CDR1 MNHNS and CDR2 SASEGT. Trimming removed 6 bases from V and 4 bases from J; junction bases left unmatched: 8. In DNA form, the CDR3 reads TGTGCCAGCAGCGTAAGACAGGGGGCAAGCACTGAAGCTTTCTTT. Translated: CASSVRQGASTEAFF.

This clonotype was detected ten times or more. The rearrangement uses TRBV24-1 and TRBJ2-5, with TRBD1 identical over 7 bases. Per the germline V gene, CDR1 is KGHDR and CDR2 is SFDVKD. This CDR3 is 15 amino acids long. The junction had 2 bases not matched to a gene; V was cut back by 1 base and J by 1 base. The CDR3 protein is CATSDFAGGQETQYF. The DNA for the CDR3 is TGTGCCACCAGTGATTTTGCAGGGGGCCAAGAGACCCAGTACTTC.

This clonotype was observed a few times. This chain connects TRBV27 to TRBJ2-2; no clear D. The CDR3 length is 13 residues. Germline CDR1 MNHEY, CDR2 SMNVEV (reference sequence). Trimming shortened V by 5 bases and J by 9 bases, and 13 bases separated the two germline ends. The CDR3 is CASSTPISRELFF. The CDR3 DNA is TGTGCCAGCAGTACGCCCATCAGCCGGGAGCTGTTTTTT.

This clonotype has ten or more counts. The chain uses TRBV3-1 and TRBJ1-3; unclear D gene. V dropped 4 bases and J dropped 2 bases, with 6 bases sitting between them. The CDR3 loop spans 13 amino acids. CDR1 is LGHDT, CDR2 YNNKEL, per germline (reference sequence). In DNA, the CDR3 is TGTGCCAGCAGCCCGCGGACTGGAAACACCATATATTTT. Amino acids: CASSPRTGNTIYF.

About this clonotype: Its ends do not fully match the called genes, so a read error is possible. The V call is TRBV19, the J call TRBJ1-1, with TRBD1 matching 7 bases. Germline V gives CDR1 LNHDA, CDR2 SQIVND (reference sequence). The CDR3 spans 13 residues. CDR3 coding DNA: TGTGCCAGTAGTGTCGACAGGGACACTGAAGCTTTATTT. Encoded protein: CASSVDRDTEALF.

This clonotype was counted at least ten times. V gene TRBV12-3 or TRBV12-4 combines with J gene TRBJ1-2; the match to TRBD1 covers 7 bases. V gave up 6 bases and J gave up 3 bases; unmatched junction bases: 4. CDR3 length: 13 residues. For the CDR3, the DNA is TGTGCCAGCAGCTTAACAGGGGACTATGGCTACACCTTC. Amino acids: CASSLTGDYGYTF.

As DNA, the CDR3 is TGTGCCAGCAGTTTAGTGACAGGGGGAGTGGACGGCTACACCTTC. Translated, it gives CASSLVTGGVDGYTF. J is TRBJ1-2 and V is TRBV12-3 or TRBV12-4; 9 bases agree with TRBD1. CDR3 length: 15 amino acids. Trimming cost V 1 base and J 8 bases; bases outside gene matches: 8.

This clonotype was detected many times. This chain connects TRBV15 to TRBJ1-6, with TRBD1 matching over 8 bases. V shed 8 bases, J shed 7 bases, and the junction held 10 bases outside the gene matches. The CDR3 loop spans 15 amino acids. In germline, CDR1 is LNHNV, CDR2 YYDKDF (reference sequence). CDR3: CATAQGAERNSPLHF. Written as DNA, the CDR3 is TGTGCCACCGCCCAGGGGGCCGAGAGGAATTCACCCCTCCACTTT.

This clonotype came up many times. The chain is built from TRBV6-5 and TRBJ1-1; the match to TRBD1 covers 8 bases. Unmatched junction bases numbered 12, after V lost 4 bases and J lost 5 bases. CDR1 is MNHEY, CDR2 SVGAGI, per germline. The CDR3 totals 16 residues. The DNA for the CDR3 is TGTGCCAGCAGTTTAACCGCAGGGGGCGCCGGGACTGAAGCTTTCTTT. Amino acids: CASSLTAGGAGTEAFF.